Shown below are 24 T cell receptor beta chains from a single sample sequenced in a study of blood T cell repertoires in COVID-19. The data were produced by immunoSEQ multiplex PCR, yet TCRdb's version contains in-frame clones alone and is incomplete. The sample lists hundreds of thousands of clones; around four fifths were seen once. The sample comprised peripheral blood. These receptors came from a woman in her 50s with active or convalescent COVID-19.

The CDR3 region is CASSLSGGSGNQPQHF. The CDR3 DNA reads TGTGCCAGCAGTTTATCCGGGGGTTCGGGCAATCAGCCCCAGCATTTT. J is TRBJ1-5 and V is TRBV27, with a tentative D call TRBD1 (5 bases). V lost 0 bases and J 2 bases, leaving 11 bases between the germline ends. Germline CDR1 is MNHEY and CDR2 is SMNVEV (reference sequence). The CDR3 totals 16 residues.

The rearrangement uses TRBV11-2 and TRBJ1-6; TRBD1 is a possible D gene (6 bases). The CDR3 runs 14 residues. Per the germline V gene, CDR1 is SGHAT and CDR2 is FQNNGV. V gave up 2 bases and J gave up 14 bases, with 16 bases separating them. The CDR3 protein is CASSLTGKRASLHF. DNA for the CDR3: TGTGCCAGCAGCTTAACAGGGAAGAGGGCCTCCCTCCACTTT.

This clone was detected once. V and J are TRBV7-9 and TRBJ1-4, with D unresolved. Germline CDR1 SEHNR, CDR2 FQNEAQ (reference sequence). V lost 3 bases to trimming and J lost 2 bases, with 7 bases between them. This CDR3 has 14 residues. The CDR3 loop reads CASSLTRTNEKLFF. CDR3 bases: TGTGCCAGCAGCTTGACGAGGACTAATGAAAAACTGTTTTTT. The complete variable domain, with remaining parts taken from reference TRBV7-9 and TRBJ1-4, reads DTGVSQNPRHKITKRGQNVTFRCDPISEHNRLYWYRQTLGQGPEFLTYFQNEAQLEKSRLLSDRFSAERPKGSFSTLEIQRTEQGDSAMYLCASSLTRTNEKLFFGSGTQLSVL.

This chain links TRBV7-2 with TRBJ2-1, with a weak D call TRBD1 (7 bases). V was pared by 1 base and J by 7 bases, with 14 bases between. The CDR3 is 15 amino acids. The germline gives CDR1 SGHTA, CDR2 FQGNSA. CDR3 loop: CASSLVRQGGNEQFF. The DNA for the CDR3 is TGTGCCAGCAGCTTAGTGAGACAGGGAGGAAATGAGCAGTTCTTC.

This clone was detected only once. The chain carries TRBV10-3 and TRBJ2-7, with 8 bases aligning to TRBD1. The junction had 0 bases not matched to a gene; V was cut back by 2 bases and J by 0 bases. In germline, CDR1 is ENHRY, CDR2 SYGVKD. CDR3 length: 14 amino acids. The CDR3 DNA is TGTGCCATCAGTGAGGACAGGGGCTCCTACGAGCAGTACTTC. Translating gives CAISEDRGSYEQYF.

The genes are TRBV21-1 and TRBJ1-1. TRBV21-1 is labeled a pseudogene. The CDR3 length is 17 residues. CDR3 sequence reads: CASSKAPGGAENTEAFF. The CDR3 coding sequence is TGTGCCAGCAGCAAAGCGCCCGGGGGGGCCGAGAACACTGAAGCTTTCTTT.

The chain joins TRBV20-1 to TRBJ2-1, with D maybe TRBD2 (5 bases). Germline-derived CDR1 and CDR2 are DFQATT and SNEGSKA (reference sequence). Trimming cost V 3 bases and J 1 base, with 7 bases left between them. The CDR3 is 13 amino acids. The CDR3 loop is CSASTGSYNEQFF. For the CDR3, the DNA is TGCAGTGCTAGTACGGGGTCCTACAATGAGCAGTTCTTC.

The rearrangement joins TRBV7-9 to TRBJ2-5; 8 bases are shared with TRBD2. Germline V gives CDR1 SEHNR, CDR2 FQNEAQ (reference sequence). The V segment lost 5 bases and the J segment 7 bases; nucleotides outside the gene matches: 9. This CDR3 spans 14 amino acids. The CDR3 DNA follows: TGTGCCAGCAGCCATGGAAGGGCGGGGGGGACCCAGTACTTC. Translating gives CASSHGRAGGTQYF.

This clone is a singleton in its sample. The chain recombines TRBV5-6 with TRBJ1-2; possible D gene TRBD1, 6 bases. With 1 base removed from V and 8 bases from J, the gap between germline ends came to 15 bases. The CDR3 is 14 amino acids. CDR1 is SGHDT, CDR2 YYEEEE, per germline. Here the CDR3 reads CASSLRQGWGGYTF. In DNA, the CDR3 is TGTGCCAGCAGCTTGCGGCAGGGGTGGGGCGGCTACACCTTC.

The chain links TRBV20-1 to TRBJ1-1; D perhaps matches TRBD1 (5 bases). CDR1 and CDR2 from the germline V gene are DFQATT and SNEGSKA (reference sequence). The CDR3 runs to 11 residues. The CDR3 protein is CSASGGVEAFF. CDR3 nucleotides: TGCAGCGCCAGCGGGGGGGTCGAAGCTTTCTTT.

The V gene is TRBV5-1, the J gene TRBJ1-2; 8 bases align to TRBD1. Germline CDR1 and CDR2: SGHRS and YFSETQ. The CDR3 totals 16 residues. Germline trimming cut 4 bases from V and 4 bases from J; bases unmatched to any gene: 12. In DNA, the CDR3 is TGCGCCAGCAGCGAGGGACAGGACTTATTTTTCTATGGCTACACCTTC. Encoded protein: CASSEGQDLFFYGYTF.

The chain has TRBV6-1 and TRBJ2-7; D might be TRBD2 (5 bases). V was shortened by 0 bases and J by 3 bases, with 9 bases between the two germline ends. Germline assignment: CDR1 MNHNS and CDR2 SASEGT. CDR3 length equals 14 residues. The CDR3 DNA sequence: TGTGCCAGCAGTGAAGCGAGGGCTTACTACGAGCAGTACTTC. Protein: CASSEARAYYEQYF.

This chain links TRBV4-2 with TRBJ2-3; 7 bases are a match to TRBD2. Germline CDR1 and CDR2: LGHNA and YNFKEQ. V shed 6 bases, J shed 3 bases, and the junction held 12 bases outside the gene matches. There are 16 residues in the CDR3. The DNA of the CDR3 is TGTGCCAGCAGTTCTCTAGCGGTTGGTCGGACAGATACGCAGTATTTT. Its translation: CASSSLAVGRTDTQYF.

The chain carries TRBV7-9 and TRBJ1-1; D remains unclear. Per germline, CDR1 SEHNR and CDR2 FQNEAQ (reference sequence). This CDR3 comprises 15 residues. V was pared by 3 bases and J by 1 base, with 12 bases between. As DNA, the CDR3 is TGTGCCAGCAGCTTGAGAACAGTACAGAACACTGAAGCTTTCTTT. It is translated as CASSLRTVQNTEAFF. Together with reference TRBV7-9 and TRBJ1-1, the CDR3 gives the full variable domain: DTGVSQNPRHKITKRGQNVTFRCDPISEHNRLYWYRQTLGQGPEFLTYFQNEAQLEKSRLLSDRFSAERPKGSFSTLEIQRTEQGDSAMYLCASSLRTVQNTEAFFGQGTRLTVV.

This chain uses TRBV5-4 with TRBJ1-1; D is possibly TRBD1 (5 bases). Trimming took 6 bases from V and 4 from J, leaving 7 bases between them. There are 11 residues in the CDR3. CDR1 and CDR2 (germline): SGHNT, YYREEE (reference sequence). CDR3 nucleotides: TGTGCCAGCACGCAGGGCACTGAAGCTTTCTTT. Its translation: CASTQGTEAFF.

The rearrangement joins TRBV18 to TRBJ1-3; the D gene is possibly TRBD1 (5 bases). The V end lost 6 bases, the J end lost 0 bases, and 15 bases lay between the germline ends. This CDR3 is 16 amino acids long. Per the germline V gene, CDR1 is KGHSH and CDR2 is LQKENI. CDR3 sequence (DNA): TGTGCCAGCTCCCTACCGGGACTCCGCTCTGGAAACACCATATATTTT. This gives the protein CASSLPGLRSGNTIYF.

The genes are TRBV5-1 and TRBJ2-7; 16 bases map to TRBD2. Unmatched junction bases numbered 6, after V lost 4 bases and J lost 2 bases. CDR1 SGHRS and CDR2 YFSETQ come from the germline V gene. The CDR3 has 17 amino acids. The CDR3 is CASSRGTSGRAPYEQYF. CDR3 sequence (DNA): TGCGCCAGCAGCAGAGGGACTAGCGGGAGGGCCCCCTACGAGCAGTACTTC.

The gene calls are TRBV7-6 and TRBJ2-3, with a weak D call TRBD2 (6 bases). V lost 4 bases, J lost 5 bases, and 13 bases lay in between. CDR3 length: 14 residues. The germline CDR1 and CDR2 sequences are SGHVS and FNYEAQ. For the CDR3, the DNA is TGTGCCAGCAGCTCCCGGGACTCGGTAGATACGCAGTATTTT. Residues: CASSSRDSVDTQYF.

The rearrangement uses TRBV6-1 and TRBJ1-2; no clear D. The V gene lost 2 bases and the J gene lost 4 bases, with 11 bases spanning the gap. The germline CDR1 and CDR2 sequences are MNHNS and SASEGT. The CDR3 extends over 14 amino acids. The CDR3 is CASSETPSVYGYTF. For the CDR3, the DNA is TGTGCCAGCAGTGAAACCCCCAGCGTCTATGGCTACACCTTC.

The table lists this clone with a few counts. The genes are TRBV5-1 and TRBJ2-2, with D possibly being TRBD2 (6 bases). V was cut by 4 bases and J by 2 bases, with 9 bases left in between. The CDR3 consists of 14 residues. From germline, CDR1 is SGHRS and CDR2 YFSETQ. The CDR3 here is CASSPDYNTGELFF. In DNA, the CDR3 is TGCGCCAGCAGCCCGGACTATAACACCGGGGAGCTGTTTTTT.

DNA for the CDR3: TGTGCCAGCAGCCTCGCGGCGGGCCTATTGAATGAGCAGTTCTTC. Residues: CASSLAAGLLNEQFF. The gene calls are TRBV6-5 and TRBJ2-1; maybe TRBD2 (5 bases). V was clipped by 6 bases and J by 7 bases, with 19 bases between them. CDR3 length equals 15 residues. CDR1 MNHEY and CDR2 SVGAGI come from the germline V gene.

The CDR3 DNA reads TGCGCCAGCAGCTTGGGATGGACAGCACTAGATTCACCCCTCCACTTT. Amino acid sequence: CASSLGWTALDSPLHF. V and J are TRBV5-1 and TRBJ1-6; a weak D match, TRBD1 (6 bases). The CDR3 is made up of 16 amino acids. Trimming removed 0 bases from V and 8 bases from J, with 15 bases in between. In germline, CDR1 is SGHRS, CDR2 YFSETQ. Looking up the rest from reference TRBV5-1 and TRBJ1-6 gives the full variable domain: KAGVTQTPRYLIKTRGQQVTLSCSPISGHRSVSWYQQTPGQGLQFLFEYFSETQRNKGNFPGRFSGRQFSNSRSEMNVSTLELGDSALYLCASSLGWTALDSPLHFGNGTRLTVT.

The CDR3 protein is CASRRIGQNTEAFF. The CDR3 nucleotides are TGTGCCAGCAGGCGGATAGGTCAGAACACTGAAGCTTTCTTT. The rearrangement joins TRBV2 to TRBJ1-1; no firm D call. The germline V and J ends were trimmed by 6 bases and 1 base, with 12 bases remaining between them. The CDR3 contains 14 residues. The V gene's germline CDR1 is SNHLY and CDR2 FYNNEI.

V and J are TRBV5-1 and TRBJ2-1; 8 bases fit TRBD2. Germline CDR1 is SGHRS and CDR2 is YFSETQ. J gave up 5 bases and V 3 bases, and 10 bases lay outside the gene matches. CDR3 size: 16 residues. The CDR3 bases are TGCGCCAGCAGCTCACCTTTGGCGGGAGGCGACAATGAGCAGTTCTTC. Its translation is CASSSPLAGGDNEQFF.